Described below is a single TCR beta chain sequence and its context. The sample comes from a study of blood T cell repertoires in COVID-19. Germline CDR1 and CDR2: LNHDA and SQIVND (reference sequence). The J segment lost 0 bases and the V segment lost 5 bases, leaving 2 bases of the junction unmatched. CDR3 length equals 15 residues. Grouping used clinical history reported by participants in a survey and questionnaire. Clones were read by immunoSEQ multiplex PCR, and TCRdb kept only the in-frame ones, dropping some. The sample lists 310,000 or so clones, 89% seen once, with approximately 9.4% in the top ten.

The J gene is TRBJ2-1, the V gene TRBV19; the match to TRBD1 covers 9 bases. This receptor was taken from a woman in her 40s who had recovered from COVID-19. Sequenced: PBMCs or T cells enriched from blood (not recorded which). The CDR3 DNA is TGTGCCAGTAGTGCGGACAGGGGCTCCTACAATGAGCAGTTCTTC. It translates to CASSADRGSYNEQFF.